The present T cell receptor beta chain was sequenced within a study of regulatory T cells in long-lasting Graves disease. The overall study: Positivity for TSH receptor antibodies plus over 5 years of antithyroid drugs meant persistent Graves' disease.

The CDR3 runs to 15 residues. Described time point: persistent/refractory GD, antithyroid drugs over 5 years with positive TRAb. PBMCs provided the RNA from which the TCR library was made. Peripheral blood, at approximately 9 milliliters, went into EDTA tubes. Study outcomes and limitations: Patients with persistent Graves' had lower TCR diversity than newly diagnosed patients. Favoring TRBV28, TRBJ1-2 and TRBJ2-5 was a feature seen in persistent disease.

According to the study, TCR beta libraries were built with iRepertoire HTBI primers and CDR3-region Arm-PCR. TCRdb re-analysed the multiplex PCR reads in MiXCR, keeping a single row per CDR3 protein. The table has some 430,000 distinct CDR3 sequences, about 22% seen once; the top ten hold about 7%. This clonotype was observed many times. Its antigen is unknown. Compared with germline, one end of the junction differs, possibly owing to a read error. The TCR was taken from a female donor with Graves disease. The sample was peripheral blood mononuclear cells (PBMCs), taken when the disease was refractory, from a patient treated with antithyroid drugs. The rearrangement links TRBV12-3 or TRBV12-4 to TRBJ1-1; TRBD1 matches 8 bases. This CDR3 reads CASSLAGQGHTEAFF. Here the CDR3 DNA reads TGTGCCAGCAGTCTAGCCGGACAGGGCCACACTGAAGCTTTCTTT.